The rows below give T cell receptor beta chains drawn from one sample of a study of blood T cell repertoires in COVID-19. TCRdb keeps only in-frame clones here, not all; method: immunoSEQ multiplex PCR. This table has 250,000 to 350,000 clones, 80% to 90% appearing once. Specimen: peripheral blood. Source of these receptors: a woman aged 50 to 60 with acute or convalescent COVID-19. The CDR3 runs from the conserved cysteine through the conserved F or W. D genes are given only for firm matches. Clone sizes are given selectively: once, few, many, or a class where the clone is expanded.

size	J	D	V	CDR3	DNA
-	TRBJ1-2	-	TRBV12-3/TRBV12-4	CASSATAAYGYTF	TGTGCCAGCAGTGCGACAGCCGCCTATGGCTACACCTTC
-	TRBJ1-1	TRBD1	TRBV5-8	CASSPDRLGEAFF	TGTGCCAGCAGTCCGGACAGGCTGGGTGAAGCTTTCTTT
-	TRBJ2-5	TRBD2	TRBV27	CASSPRTSGSIGETQYF	TGTGCCAGCAGTCCTCGGACTAGCGGGAGTATCGGAGAGACCCAGTACTTC
-	TRBJ2-3	-	TRBV7-9	CASNNRAEGLTDTQYF	TGTGCCAGCAACAATAGGGCCGAGGGCCTCACAGATACGCAGTATTTT
-	TRBJ1-4	TRBD1	TRBV3-1/TRBV3-2	CASSPGQGEKLFF	TGTGCCAGCAGCCCGGGACAGGGTGAAAAACTGTTTTTT
few	TRBJ1-2	-	TRBV12-3/TRBV12-4	CASSDGHNYGYTF	TGTGCCAGCAGTGACGGACATAACTATGGCTACACCTTC
-	TRBJ1-4	-	TRBV29-1	CSVSGNAATNEKLFF	TGCAGCGTTTCAGGGAACGCCGCAACTAATGAAAAACTGTTTTTT
-	TRBJ2-7	-	TRBV29-1	CSAQGTGVRREGYYEQYF	TGCAGCGCCCAGGGGACAGGGGTGAGGCGGGAGGGGTATTACGAGCAGTACTTC
-	TRBJ1-6	-	TRBV14	CASSPIGGRHSYNSPLHF	TGTGCCAGCAGCCCGATAGGGGGACGTCACTCCTATAATTCACCCCTCCACTTT
-	TRBJ2-7	-	TRBV5-1	CASSLARVDYEQYF	TGCGCCAGCAGCTTGGCCAGGGTAGATTACGAGCAGTACTTC
-	TRBJ1-1	-	TRBV6-6	CASSYAGGDTEAFF	TGTGCCAGCAGTTACGCGGGGGGGGACACTGAAGCTTTCTTT
-	TRBJ1-2	-	TRBV15	CATSRGTVSYGYTF	TGTGCCACCAGCAGGGGCACCGTTTCCTATGGCTACACCTTC
-	TRBJ1-5	-	TRBV15	CATSREGRQGQPQHF	TGTGCCACCAGCAGAGAAGGAAGGCAGGGTCAGCCCCAGCATTTT
-	TRBJ1-2	TRBD1	TRBV6-6	CAIQLVGQGYTF	TGTGCCATTCAACTCGTGGGACAGGGCTACACCTTC
few	TRBJ1-5	-	TRBV29-1	CSVAYSNQPQHF	TGCAGCGTTGCTTATAGCAATCAGCCCCAGCATTTT
-	TRBJ2-2	-	TRBV5-1	CASSLDITYTGELFF	TGCGCCAGCAGCTTGGATATCACTTACACCGGGGAGCTGTTTTTT
-	TRBJ1-5	TRBD1	TRBV18	CASSPDRGTGQPQHF	TGTGCCAGCTCACCGGACAGGGGCACGGGTCAGCCCCAGCATTTT
-	TRBJ2-5	TRBD1	TRBV5-4	CASSLVGDRVETQYF	TGTGCCAGCAGCTTGGTGGGGGACAGGGTCGAGACCCAGTACTTC
-	TRBJ2-1	-	TRBV7-3	CASSSGLFDEQFF	TGTGCCAGCAGCTCGGGACTCTTCGATGAGCAGTTCTTC
-	TRBJ2-3	TRBD2	TRBV29-1	CSLAGESTDTQYF	TGCAGCCTAGCGGGAGAGTCCACAGATACGCAGTATTTT
-	TRBJ1-2	-	TRBV13	CASSLGSRGKGYTF	TGTGCCAGCAGCTTAGGGTCCAGGGGAAAAGGCTACACCTTC
-	TRBJ1-2	-	TRBV3-1/TRBV3-2	CASSQVLSSSYGYTF	TGTGCCAGCAGCCAAGTTCTATCCTCTAGCTATGGCTACACCTTC
-	TRBJ2-5	-	TRBV5-4	CASSFKETQYF	TGTGCCAGCAGCTTCAAAGAGACCCAGTACTTC
-	TRBJ2-7	TRBD1	TRBV11-2	CASSLDPGQFYEQYF	TGTGCCAGCAGCTTAGATCCGGGACAGTTCTACGAGCAGTACTTC
-	TRBJ2-4	TRBD1	TRBV6-5	CASKIDRDSKNIQYF	TGTGCCAGCAAAATCGACCGGGACAGCAAAAACATTCAGTACTTC
-	TRBJ1-2	TRBD1	TRBV11-2	CASRLPGQGKVRSYTF	TGTGCCAGCAGGCTACCCGGACAGGGAAAGGTACGAAGCTACACCTTC
-	TRBJ2-5	TRBD2	TRBV12-5	CASGLRAGDLRETQYF	TGTGCTAGTGGTTTGAGAGCGGGAGATTTAAGGGAGACCCAGTACTTC
-	TRBJ1-2	-	TRBV11-2	CASSLGRYGYTF	TGTGCCAGCAGCTTGGGCCGCTATGGCTACACCTTC
-	TRBJ2-3	-	TRBV11-2	CASSIQTDTQYF	TGTGCCAGCAGCATCCAAACAGATACGCAGTATTTT
-	TRBJ2-5	TRBD1	TRBV5-1	CASRATGGAETQYF	TGCGCCAGCAGGGCGACAGGGGGCGCGGAGACCCAGTACTTC
-	TRBJ2-3	TRBD1	TRBV7-2	CASSPGQGPDTQYF	TGTGCCAGCAGTCCTGGACAGGGGCCAGATACGCAGTATTTT
-	TRBJ2-1	-	TRBV9	CASSVAGTGAYNEQFF	TGTGCCAGCAGCGTAGCTGGGACGGGAGCATACAATGAGCAGTTCTTC
-	TRBJ1-2	TRBD1	TRBV6-1	CASSDQGEYGYTF	TGTGCCAGCAGTGATCAGGGGGAGTATGGCTACACCTTC
once	TRBJ1-3	TRBD1	TRBV6-2/TRBV6-3	CASSYPRTGIIGNTIYF	TGTGCCAGCAGTTACCCGAGGACAGGGATCATTGGAAACACCATATATTTT
-	TRBJ1-4	-	TRBV11-3	CASSTRAGGEEKLFF	TGTGCCAGCTCGACACGGGCAGGAGGAGAAGAAAAACTGTTTTTT
once	TRBJ1-3	-	TRBV5-5	CASSFEGSGNTIYF	TGTGCCAGCAGCTTCGAGGGATCTGGAAACACCATATATTTT
-	TRBJ2-4	-	TRBV7-2	CASTNSERDIQYF	TGTGCCAGCACCAACTCGGAGAGGGACATTCAGTACTTC
-	TRBJ2-1	-	TRBV5-4	CASSLLSNSNEQFF	TGTGCCAGCAGCTTGCTCTCCAACTCCAATGAGCAGTTCTTC
once	TRBJ2-3	TRBD2	TRBV7-3	CASSLNSGYTDTQYF	TGTGCCAGCAGCTTAAATAGCGGGTACACAGATACGCAGTATTTT
-	TRBJ2-5	TRBD1	TRBV7-9	CASSRGQQETQYF	TGTGCCAGCAGTAGGGGACAGCAAGAGACCCAGTACTTC
-	TRBJ1-2	-	TRBV12-3/TRBV12-4	CASSFTANYGYTF	TGTGCCAGCAGTTTTACGGCTAACTATGGCTACACCTTC
once	TRBJ1-2	TRBD1	TRBV5-4	CASSSGTGGYYGYTF	TGTGCCAGCAGCTCCGGGACAGGGGGCTACTATGGCTACACCTTC
-	TRBJ1-1	-	TRBV5-1	CASSLEGAGFGDTEAFF	TGCGCCAGCAGCCTGGAGGGCGCGGGTTTTGGGGACACTGAAGCTTTCTTT
-	TRBJ2-3	TRBD2	TRBV27	CARSGDRPDTQYF	TGTGCCAGAAGCGGGGATCGACCAGATACGCAGTATTTT
-	TRBJ2-1	TRBD1	TRBV5-1	CASSLMRQGADEQFF	TGCGCCAGCAGCTTGATGCGACAGGGGGCAGATGAGCAGTTCTTC
-	TRBJ1-2	TRBD1	TRBV5-1	CASSFQGGQEGYTF	TGCGCCAGCAGCTTTCAAGGGGGCCAAGAAGGCTACACCTTC
-	TRBJ2-3	-	TRBV10-3	CAISESRRTDTQYF	TGTGCCATCAGTGAGTCGAGGCGCACAGATACGCAGTATTTT
-	TRBJ2-7	-	TRBV21-1	CASSKAVLEVEIVF	TGTGCCAGCAGCAAAGCGGTACTAGAAGTGGAAATTGTCTTC
-	TRBJ1-1	TRBD1	TRBV19	CAGMLQGLGTEAFF	TGTGCCGGGATGCTACAGGGGTTGGGGACTGAAGCTTTCTTT
-	TRBJ1-2	-	TRBV12-3/TRBV12-4	CASSFTHRGYTF	TGTGCCAGCAGTTTTACACACAGGGGCTACACCTTC
-	TRBJ1-1	TRBD1	TRBV10-3	CAISESTGLNTEAFF	TGTGCCATCAGTGAGTCGACAGGGTTGAACACTGAAGCTTTCTTT
once	TRBJ2-3	-	TRBV18	CASSPLVSLGDTQYF	TGTGCCAGCTCACCACTAGTCAGCCTCGGGGATACGCAGTATTTT
-	TRBJ2-2	-	TRBV6-4	CASSDLWGANTGELFF	TGTGCCAGCAGTGACCTTTGGGGGGCGAACACCGGGGAGCTGTTTTTT